This is a list of T cell receptor beta chains from one sample in a study of T cell repertoires in cytomegalovirus infection. One entry per CDR3 protein, called by TCRdb with MiXCR from the reads. The top ten clones hold 13% of a sample with more than 400,000 distinct CDR3 sequences, about a quarter of them seen once. The sequenced sample was PBMCs. The receptor source for this set is a human donor in good health (CMV status not recorded). Some clones in this sample may be carry-over from other donors' samples. Each CDR3 is given with its conserved first and last residue.

j_call v_call cdr3_aa
TRBJ2-3 TRBV29-1 CSGAGPTDTQYF
TRBJ1-5 TRBV19 CASSRNQGSGNQPQHF
TRBJ2-3 TRBV12-3/TRBV12-4 CASSSPYRSADTQYF
TRBJ2-1 TRBV7-3 CASSLTAQVGNEQFF
TRBJ1-1 TRBV4-3 CASSQVRDRVVNTEAFF
TRBJ2-6 TRBV6-5 CASSLFYRSEANVLTF
TRBJ2-7 TRBV6-2/TRBV6-3 CASTPRPDTSYEQYF
TRBJ2-1 TRBV4-3 CASSQDFGGYNEQFF
TRBJ1-5 TRBV28 CASSSRGPQHF
TRBJ1-2 TRBV7-2 CASSSKLIRQASYGYTF
TRBJ2-5 TRBV11-2 CASSINRDLGTQYF
TRBJ1-1 TRBV5-6 CASSQDRGYPGTEAFF
TRBJ2-2 TRBV7-2 CASSLGGQGATGELFF
TRBJ2-7 TRBV12-3/TRBV12-4 CASSFKGQGGYEQYF
TRBJ2-5 TRBV10-2 CASSAPGAETQYF
TRBJ2-7 TRBV5-6 CASSYLRTGGSYEQYF
TRBJ2-3 TRBV7-9 CASSAPKVADTQYF